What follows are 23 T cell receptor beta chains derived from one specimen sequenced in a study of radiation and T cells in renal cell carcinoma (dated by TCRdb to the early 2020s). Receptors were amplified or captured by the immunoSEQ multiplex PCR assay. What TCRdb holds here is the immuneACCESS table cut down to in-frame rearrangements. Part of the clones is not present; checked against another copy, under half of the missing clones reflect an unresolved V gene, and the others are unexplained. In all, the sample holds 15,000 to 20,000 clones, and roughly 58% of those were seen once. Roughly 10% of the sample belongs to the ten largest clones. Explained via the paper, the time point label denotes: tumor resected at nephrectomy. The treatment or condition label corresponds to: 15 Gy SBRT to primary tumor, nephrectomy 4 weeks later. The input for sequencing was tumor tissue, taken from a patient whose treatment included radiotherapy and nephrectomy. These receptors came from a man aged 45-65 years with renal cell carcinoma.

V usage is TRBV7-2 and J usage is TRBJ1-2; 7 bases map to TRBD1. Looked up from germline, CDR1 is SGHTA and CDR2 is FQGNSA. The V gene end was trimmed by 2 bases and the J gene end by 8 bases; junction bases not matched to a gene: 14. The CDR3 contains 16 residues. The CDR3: CASSLQEGRQGGGYTF. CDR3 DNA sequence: TGTGCCAGCAGCTTACAAGAAGGGAGACAGGGAGGGGGCTACACCTTC.

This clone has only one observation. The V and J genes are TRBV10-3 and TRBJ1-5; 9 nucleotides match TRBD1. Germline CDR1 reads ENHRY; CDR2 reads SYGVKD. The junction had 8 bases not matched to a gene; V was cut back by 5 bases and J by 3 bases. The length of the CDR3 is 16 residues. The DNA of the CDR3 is TGTGCCATCAGTCGACAGGGGGGGCTAAACAATCAGCCCCAGCATTTT. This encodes CAISRQGGLNNQPQHF.

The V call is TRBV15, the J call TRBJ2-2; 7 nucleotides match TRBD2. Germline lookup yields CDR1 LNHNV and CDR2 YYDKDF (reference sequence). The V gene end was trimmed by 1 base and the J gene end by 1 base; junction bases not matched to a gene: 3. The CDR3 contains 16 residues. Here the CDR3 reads CATSRAGTMNTGELFF. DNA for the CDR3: TGTGCCACCAGCAGAGCCGGGACTATGAACACCGGGGAGCTGTTTTTT.

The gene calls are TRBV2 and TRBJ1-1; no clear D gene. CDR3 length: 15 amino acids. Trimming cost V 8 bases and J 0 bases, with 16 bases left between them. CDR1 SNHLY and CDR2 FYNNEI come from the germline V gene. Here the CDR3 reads CASPGGEGLNTEAFF. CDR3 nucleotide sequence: TGTGCCAGCCCCGGTGGAGAGGGATTGAACACTGAAGCTTTCTTT.

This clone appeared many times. CDR3 protein: CASISGGLSDTQYF. DNA for the CDR3: TGTGCCAGCATTAGCGGGGGGTTGTCAGATACGCAGTATTTT. The rearrangement links TRBV2 to TRBJ2-3; 10 bases fit TRBD2. Germline trimming cut 7 bases from V and 4 bases from J; bases unmatched to any gene: 5. The CDR3 loop spans 14 amino acids. Germline V lookup: CDR1 SNHLY, CDR2 FYNNEI.

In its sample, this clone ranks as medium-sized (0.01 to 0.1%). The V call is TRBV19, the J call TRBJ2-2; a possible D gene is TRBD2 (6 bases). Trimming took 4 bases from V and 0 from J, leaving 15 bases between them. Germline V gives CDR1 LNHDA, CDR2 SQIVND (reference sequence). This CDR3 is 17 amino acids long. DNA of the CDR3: TGTGCCAGTAGTACTTTAAACACGGGGGCGAACACCGGGGAGCTGTTTTTT. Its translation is CASSTLNTGANTGELFF.

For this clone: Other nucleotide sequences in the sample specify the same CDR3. DNA for the CDR3: TGTGCCAGCAGCCCAAACACCGGGGAGCTGTTTTTT. Residues: CASSPNTGELFF. This sequence joins TRBV11-3 and TRBJ2-2; D is uncertain. The germline V gene has CDR1 SGHNT and CDR2 YENEEA. The CDR3 spans 12 residues. V lost 5 bases and J 2 bases, leaving 3 bases between the germline ends.

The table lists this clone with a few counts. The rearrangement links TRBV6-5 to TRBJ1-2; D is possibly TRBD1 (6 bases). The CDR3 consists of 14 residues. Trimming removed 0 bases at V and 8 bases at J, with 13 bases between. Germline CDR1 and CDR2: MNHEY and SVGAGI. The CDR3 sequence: CASSYSQGLGGYTF. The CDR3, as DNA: TGTGCCAGCAGTTACTCACAGGGATTGGGGGGCTACACCTTC.

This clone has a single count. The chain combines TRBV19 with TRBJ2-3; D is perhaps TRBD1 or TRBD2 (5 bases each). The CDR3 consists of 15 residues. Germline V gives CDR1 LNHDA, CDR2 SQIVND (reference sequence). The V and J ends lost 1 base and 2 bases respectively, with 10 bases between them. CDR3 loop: CASSIVPGPTDTQYF. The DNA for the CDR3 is TGTGCCAGTAGTATAGTTCCGGGACCCACAGATACGCAGTATTTT.

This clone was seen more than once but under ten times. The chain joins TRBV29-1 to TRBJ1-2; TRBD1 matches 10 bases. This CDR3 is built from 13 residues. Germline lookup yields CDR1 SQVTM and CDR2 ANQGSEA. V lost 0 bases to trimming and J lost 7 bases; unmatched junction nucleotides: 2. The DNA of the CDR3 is TGCAGCGTTGAAGAGACAGGGGGCCGTGGCTACACCTTC. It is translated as CSVEETGGRGYTF.

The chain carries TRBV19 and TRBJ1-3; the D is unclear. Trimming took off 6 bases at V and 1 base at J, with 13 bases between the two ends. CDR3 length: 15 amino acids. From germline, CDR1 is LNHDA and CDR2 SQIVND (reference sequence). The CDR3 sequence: CASSVRGVSGNTIYF. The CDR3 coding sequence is TGTGCCAGTAGCGTGCGGGGTGTATCTGGAAACACCATATATTTT.

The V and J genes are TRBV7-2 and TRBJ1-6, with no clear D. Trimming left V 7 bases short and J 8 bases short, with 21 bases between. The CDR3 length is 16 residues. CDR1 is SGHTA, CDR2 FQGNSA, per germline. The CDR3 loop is CASTRKDGAPDSPLHF. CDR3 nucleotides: TGTGCCAGCACCCGTAAGGACGGAGCCCCAGATTCACCCCTCCACTTT.

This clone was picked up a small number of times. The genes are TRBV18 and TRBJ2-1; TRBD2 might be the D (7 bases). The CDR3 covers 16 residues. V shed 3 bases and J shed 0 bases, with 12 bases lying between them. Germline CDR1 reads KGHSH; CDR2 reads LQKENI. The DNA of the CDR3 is TGTGCCAGCTCACCCGGGGGGCACGACTCCTACAATGAGCAGTTCTTC. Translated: CASSPGGHDSYNEQFF.

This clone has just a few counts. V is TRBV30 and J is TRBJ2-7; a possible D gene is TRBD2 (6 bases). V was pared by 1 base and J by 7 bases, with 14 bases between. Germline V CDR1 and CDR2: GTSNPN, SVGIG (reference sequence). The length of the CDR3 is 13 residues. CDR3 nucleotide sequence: TGTGCCTGGAGTGGGAGGGAATGGGGGGAGCAGTACTTC. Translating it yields CAWSGREWGEQYF.

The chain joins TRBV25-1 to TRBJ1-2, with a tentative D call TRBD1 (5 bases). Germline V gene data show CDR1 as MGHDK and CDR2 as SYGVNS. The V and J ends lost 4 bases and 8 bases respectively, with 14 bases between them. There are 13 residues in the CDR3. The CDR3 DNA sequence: TGTGCCAGCAGTGGGGGCTCACTGTGGGGCTACACCTTC. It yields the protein CASSGGSLWGYTF.

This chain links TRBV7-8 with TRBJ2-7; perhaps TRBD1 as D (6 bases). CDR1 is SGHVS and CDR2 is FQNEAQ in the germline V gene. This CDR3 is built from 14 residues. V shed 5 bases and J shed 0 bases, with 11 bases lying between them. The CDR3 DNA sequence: TGTGCCAGCAGCCTACTGACAGGCTCCTACGAGCAGTACTTC. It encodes CASSLLTGSYEQYF.

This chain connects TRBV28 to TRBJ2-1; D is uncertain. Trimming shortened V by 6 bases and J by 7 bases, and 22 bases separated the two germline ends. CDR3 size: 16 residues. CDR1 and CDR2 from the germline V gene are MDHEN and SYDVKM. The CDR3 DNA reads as TGTGCCAGCAGACCCCCAGACAATTTCGAGTTTAATGAGCAGTTCTTC. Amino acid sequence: CASRPPDNFEFNEQFF.

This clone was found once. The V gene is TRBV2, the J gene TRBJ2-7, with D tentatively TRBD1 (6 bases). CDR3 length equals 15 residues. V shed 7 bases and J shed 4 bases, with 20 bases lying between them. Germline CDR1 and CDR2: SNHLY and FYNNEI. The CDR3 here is CASNVPAGVLYEQYF. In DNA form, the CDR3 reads TGTGCCAGCAATGTTCCGGCAGGGGTCCTGTACGAGCAGTACTTC.

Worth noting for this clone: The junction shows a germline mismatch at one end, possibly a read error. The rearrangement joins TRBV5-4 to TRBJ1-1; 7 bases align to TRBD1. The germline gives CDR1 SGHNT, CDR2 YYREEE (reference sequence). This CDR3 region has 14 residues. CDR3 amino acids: CASSRRGQTTEAFF. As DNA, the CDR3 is TGCGCCAGCAGCCGTAGGGGACAGACAACTGAAGCTTTCTTT.

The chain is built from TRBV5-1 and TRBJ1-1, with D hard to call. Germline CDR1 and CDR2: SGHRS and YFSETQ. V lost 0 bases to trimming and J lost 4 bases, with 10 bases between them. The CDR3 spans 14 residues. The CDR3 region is CASSLAGGSTEAFF. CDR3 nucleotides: TGCGCCAGCAGCTTGGCGGGAGGAAGCACTGAAGCTTTCTTT. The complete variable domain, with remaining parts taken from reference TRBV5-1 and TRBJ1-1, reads KAGVTQTPRYLIKTRGQQVTLSCSPISGHRSVSWYQQTPGQGLQFLFEYFSETQRNKGNFPGRFSGRQFSNSRSEMNVSTLELGDSALYLCASSLAGGSTEAFFGQGTRLTVV.

As DNA, the CDR3 is TGCGCCGCCGGAAACCGGGACAGGGTTGGCGAGCAGTACTTC. Encoded protein: CAAGNRDRVGEQYF. The chain is built from TRBV10-2 and TRBJ2-7; the match to TRBD1 covers 9 bases. V trimming: 11 bases; J trimming: 6 bases; junction bases outside the gene matches: 14. This CDR3 has 14 amino acids. Germline V gene data show CDR1 as WSHSY and CDR2 as SAAADI.

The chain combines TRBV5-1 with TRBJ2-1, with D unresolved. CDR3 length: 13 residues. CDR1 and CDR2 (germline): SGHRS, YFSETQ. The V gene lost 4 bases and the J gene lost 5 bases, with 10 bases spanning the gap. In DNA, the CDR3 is TGCGCCAGCAGCCTACGGGCCGACAATGAGCAGTTCTTC. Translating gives CASSLRADNEQFF.

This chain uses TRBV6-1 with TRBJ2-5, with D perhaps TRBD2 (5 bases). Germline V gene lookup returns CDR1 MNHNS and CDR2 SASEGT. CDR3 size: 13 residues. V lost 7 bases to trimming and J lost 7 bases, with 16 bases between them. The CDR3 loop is CASNFLATGTQYF. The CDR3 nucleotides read TGTGCCAGCAACTTCCTAGCTACCGGGACCCAGTACTTC.